Below are 2 T cell receptor beta chains sequenced from a single sample in a study of T cells in Graves' hyperthyroidism and ophthalmopathy (dated by TCRdb to the late 2010s). Libraries were made using multiplex PCR. The reads were generated on an Illumina HiSeq 2000. Amplification of TCR beta CDR3 regions was carried out from RNA transcripts. The first round of RT-PCR for the TCR CDR3 was performed with the HTBI primer set and the Qiagen OneStep RT-PCR kit. Through fastp at Q25 and MiXCR, TCRdb rebuilt clones from the public reads, retaining in-frame beta chains. For every CDR3 protein sequence, its rows merge into one entry that carries the most common genes and DNA. Here the sample has roughly 380,000 distinct CDR3 sequences; more than 11% occur a single time. The ten biggest clones cover approximately 10% of the sample. The sequenced material came from blood. The receptors here all came from a woman aged 55 to 70 with Graves' hyperthyroidism.

This clonotype was seen ten or more times. This chain links TRBV27 with TRBJ2-5; 7 nucleotides match TRBD1. With V trimmed by 4 bases and J by 1 base, 3 bases remained unmatched. There are 14 residues in the CDR3. Germline CDR1 MNHEY, CDR2 SMNVEV (reference sequence). The CDR3 here is CASSSRGPQETQYF. CDR3 nucleotide sequence: TGTGCCAGCAGTTCGAGGGGGCCCCAAGAGACCCAGTACTTC.

The table lists this clonotype with many counts. The chain is built from TRBV18 and TRBJ1-1; D gene uncertain. The V gene's germline CDR1 is KGHSH and CDR2 LQKENI. V was cut by 2 bases and J by 4 bases, with 11 bases left in between. The CDR3 consists of 14 residues. The CDR3 reads CASSPGRRGTEAFF. The CDR3 region has the DNA TGTGCCAGCTCACCAGGCAGGCGCGGCACTGAAGCTTTCTTT. The full variable domain, its missing parts supplied by reference TRBV18 and TRBJ1-1, is NAGVMQNPRHLVRRRGQEARLRCSPMKGHSHVYWYRQLPEEGLKFMVYLQKENIIDESGMPKERFSAEFPKEGPSILRIQQVVRGDSAAYFCASSPGRRGTEAFFGQGTRLTVV.